Sequencing of this T cell receptor beta chain was carried out in a study of T cell repertoires in cytomegalovirus infection. As for the study in general: Carrying CMV and the relevant HLA type showed in public TCR beta signatures. Study observations and caveats: Ex vivo, HLA-C-restricted CMV-specific TCR beta clonotypes prevailed over the rest of the response.

With respect to this clonotype: As yet, its antigen is unknown. Lacking the conserved final phenylalanine or tryptophan, this CDR3 likely reflects a read error. Because the CDR3's place on the DNA is in doubt, the DNA is left out and the CDR3 is given as listed by TCRdb.

TCRdb re-derived calls from the reads in MiXCR, one entry per CDR3 protein. The repertoire holds fewer than 550,000 distinct CDR3 sequences, with roughly a third as singletons. The sample was PBMCs. The TCR comes from a human donor in good health (CMV status not recorded). Some clones in this sample may be carry-over from other donors' samples.

This CDR3 is CASSQEELGMGEQFL. The rearrangement joins TRBV4-1 to TRBJ2-1; the D call of TRBD2 is as the table states it, not checked on the DNA. The CDR3 numbers 15 amino acids, ends counted. Germline V lookup: CDR1 MGHRA, CDR2 YSYEKL.